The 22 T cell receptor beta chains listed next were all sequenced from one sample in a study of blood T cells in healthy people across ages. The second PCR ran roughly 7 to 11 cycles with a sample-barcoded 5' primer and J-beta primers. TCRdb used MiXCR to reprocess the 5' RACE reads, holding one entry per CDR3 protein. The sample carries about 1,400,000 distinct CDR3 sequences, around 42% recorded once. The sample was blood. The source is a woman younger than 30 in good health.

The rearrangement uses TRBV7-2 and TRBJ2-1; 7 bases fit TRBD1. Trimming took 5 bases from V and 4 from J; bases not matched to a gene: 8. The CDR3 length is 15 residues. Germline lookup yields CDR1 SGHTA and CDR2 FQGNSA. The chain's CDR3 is CASSEGQHQYNEQFF. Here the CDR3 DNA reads TGTGCCAGCAGCGAGGGACAGCACCAATACAATGAGCAGTTCTTC.

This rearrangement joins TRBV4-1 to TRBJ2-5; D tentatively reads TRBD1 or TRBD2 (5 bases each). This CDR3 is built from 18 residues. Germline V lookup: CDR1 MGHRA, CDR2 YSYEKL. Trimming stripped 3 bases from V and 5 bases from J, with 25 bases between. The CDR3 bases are TGCGCCAGCAGCCAGCGCTTCCCGGAGGACATGTTAGGGGAGACCCAGTACTTC. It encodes CASSQRFPEDMLGETQYF.

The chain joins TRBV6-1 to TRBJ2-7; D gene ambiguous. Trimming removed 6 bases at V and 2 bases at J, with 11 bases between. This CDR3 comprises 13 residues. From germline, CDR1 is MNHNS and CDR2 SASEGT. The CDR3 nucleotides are TGTGCCAGCAGACGAAGCATCACCTACGAGCAGTACTTC. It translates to CASRRSITYEQYF.

The CDR3 bases are TGCAGCGGGGCAGGAGGAAACACCATATATTTT. Protein: CSGAGGNTIYF. The rearrangement links TRBV29-1 to TRBJ1-3; D is unresolved. CDR1 is SQVTM, CDR2 ANQGSEA, per germline. The CDR3 length is 11 residues. V was shortened by 7 bases and J by 4 bases, with 8 bases between the two germline ends.

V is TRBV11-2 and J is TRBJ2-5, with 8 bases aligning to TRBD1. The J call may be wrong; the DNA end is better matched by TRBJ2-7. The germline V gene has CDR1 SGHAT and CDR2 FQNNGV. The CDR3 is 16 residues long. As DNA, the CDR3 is TGTGCCAGCAGCTTAGTCGTGACAGGGGTGGCCTACGAGCAGTACTTC. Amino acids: CASSLVVTGVAYEQYF.

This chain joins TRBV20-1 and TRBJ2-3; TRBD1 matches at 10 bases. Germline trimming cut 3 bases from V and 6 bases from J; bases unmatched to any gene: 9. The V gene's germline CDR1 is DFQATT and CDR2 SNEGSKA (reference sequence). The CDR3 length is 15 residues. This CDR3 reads CSASDRDRGRDTQYF. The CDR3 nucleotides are TGCAGTGCTAGCGACCGGGACAGGGGTAGGGATACGCAGTATTTT.

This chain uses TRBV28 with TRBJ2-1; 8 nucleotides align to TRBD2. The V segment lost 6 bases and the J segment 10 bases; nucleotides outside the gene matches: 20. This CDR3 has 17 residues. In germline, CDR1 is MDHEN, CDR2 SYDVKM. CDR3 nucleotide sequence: TGTGCCAGCAGCACCAACCCGACTAGCGCGAGTACAAGAGAGCAGTTCTTC. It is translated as CASSTNPTSASTREQFF.

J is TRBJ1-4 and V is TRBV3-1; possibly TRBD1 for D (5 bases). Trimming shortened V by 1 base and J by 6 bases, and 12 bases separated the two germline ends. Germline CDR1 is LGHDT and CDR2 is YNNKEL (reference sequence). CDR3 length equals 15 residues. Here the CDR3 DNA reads TGTGCCAGCAGCCAAGTTCCGACAGCTGATGAAAAACTGTTTTTT. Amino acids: CASSQVPTADEKLFF.

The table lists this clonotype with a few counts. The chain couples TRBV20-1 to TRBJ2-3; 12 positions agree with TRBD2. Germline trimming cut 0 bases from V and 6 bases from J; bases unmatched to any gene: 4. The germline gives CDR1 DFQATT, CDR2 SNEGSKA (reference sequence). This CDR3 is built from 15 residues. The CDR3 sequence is CSARETSGSADTQYF. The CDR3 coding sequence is TGCAGTGCTAGAGAGACTAGCGGGAGTGCGGATACGCAGTATTTT.

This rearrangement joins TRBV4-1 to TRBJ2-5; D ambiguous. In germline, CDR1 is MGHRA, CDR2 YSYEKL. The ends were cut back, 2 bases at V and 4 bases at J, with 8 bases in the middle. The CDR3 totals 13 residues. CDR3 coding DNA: TGCGCCAGCAGCCAAATAGTGGGAGAGACCCAGTACTTC. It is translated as CASSQIVGETQYF.

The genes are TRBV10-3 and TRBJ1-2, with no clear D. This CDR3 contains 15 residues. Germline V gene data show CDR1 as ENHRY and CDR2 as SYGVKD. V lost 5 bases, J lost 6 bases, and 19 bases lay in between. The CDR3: CAISLPGEGGDGYTF. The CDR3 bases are TGTGCCATCAGTCTCCCCGGGGAAGGTGGAGATGGCTACACCTTC.

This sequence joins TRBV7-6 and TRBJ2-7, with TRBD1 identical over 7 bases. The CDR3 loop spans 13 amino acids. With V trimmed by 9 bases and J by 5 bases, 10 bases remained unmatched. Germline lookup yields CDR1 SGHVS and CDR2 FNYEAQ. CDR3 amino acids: CASTGQETNEQYF. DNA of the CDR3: TGTGCCAGTACAGGACAGGAGACGAACGAGCAGTACTTC. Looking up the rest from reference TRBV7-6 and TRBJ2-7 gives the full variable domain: GAGVSQSPRYKVTKRGQDVALRCDPISGHVSLYWYRQALGQGPEFLTYFNYEAQQDKSGLPNDRFSAERPEGSISTLTIQRTEQRDSAMYRCASTGQETNEQYFGPGTRLTVT.

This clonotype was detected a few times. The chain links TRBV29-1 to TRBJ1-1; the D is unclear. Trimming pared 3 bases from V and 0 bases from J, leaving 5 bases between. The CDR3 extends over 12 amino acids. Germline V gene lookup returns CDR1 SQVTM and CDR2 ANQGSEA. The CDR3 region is CSVEPVNTEAFF. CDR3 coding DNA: TGCAGCGTTGAGCCAGTGAACACTGAAGCTTTCTTT.

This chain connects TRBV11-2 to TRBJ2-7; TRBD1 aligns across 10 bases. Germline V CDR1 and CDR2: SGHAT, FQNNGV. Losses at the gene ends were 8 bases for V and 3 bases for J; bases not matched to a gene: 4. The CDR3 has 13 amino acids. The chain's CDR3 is CASAGTGDYEQYF. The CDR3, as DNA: TGTGCCAGCGCGGGGACAGGGGACTACGAGCAGTACTTC.

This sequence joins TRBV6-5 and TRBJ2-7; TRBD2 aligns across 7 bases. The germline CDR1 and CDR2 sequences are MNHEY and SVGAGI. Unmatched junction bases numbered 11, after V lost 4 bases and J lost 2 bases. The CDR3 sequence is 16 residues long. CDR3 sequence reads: CASSSRGSGDPYEQYF. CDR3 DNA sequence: TGTGCCAGCAGTTCCCGGGGAAGCGGGGACCCCTACGAGCAGTACTTC.

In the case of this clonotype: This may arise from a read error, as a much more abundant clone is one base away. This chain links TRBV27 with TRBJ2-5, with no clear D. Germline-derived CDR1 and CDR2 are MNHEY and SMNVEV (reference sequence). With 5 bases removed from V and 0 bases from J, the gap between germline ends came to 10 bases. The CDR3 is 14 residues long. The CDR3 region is CASSVTPYQETQYF. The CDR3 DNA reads TGTGCCAGCAGTGTAACCCCCTACCAAGAGACCCAGTACTTC.

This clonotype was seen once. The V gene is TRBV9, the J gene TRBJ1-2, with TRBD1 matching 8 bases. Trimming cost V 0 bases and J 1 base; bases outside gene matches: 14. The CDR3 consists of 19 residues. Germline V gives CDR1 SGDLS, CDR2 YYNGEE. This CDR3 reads CASSVEKGDQGAGNYGYTF. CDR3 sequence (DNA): TGTGCCAGCAGCGTAGAGAAGGGGGACCAGGGGGCCGGTAACTATGGCTACACCTTC. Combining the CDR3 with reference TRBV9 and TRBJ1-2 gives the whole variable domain DSGVTQTPKHLITATGQRVTLRCSPRSGDLSVYWYQQSLDQGLQFLIQYYNGEERAKGNILERFSAQQFPDLHSELNLSSLELGDSALYFCASSVEKGDQGAGNYGYTFGSGTRLTVV.

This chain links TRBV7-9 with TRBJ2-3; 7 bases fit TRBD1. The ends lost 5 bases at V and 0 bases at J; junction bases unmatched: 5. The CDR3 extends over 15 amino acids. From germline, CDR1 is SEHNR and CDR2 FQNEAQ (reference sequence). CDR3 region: CASSKGTASTDTQYF. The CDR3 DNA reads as TGTGCCAGCAGCAAAGGGACAGCTAGCACAGATACGCAGTATTTT. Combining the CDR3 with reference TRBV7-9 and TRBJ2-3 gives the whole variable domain DTGVSQNPRHKITKRGQNVTFRCDPISEHNRLYWYRQTLGQGPEFLTYFQNEAQLEKSRLLSDRFSAERPKGSFSTLEIQRTEQGDSAMYLCASSKGTASTDTQYFGPGTRLTVL.

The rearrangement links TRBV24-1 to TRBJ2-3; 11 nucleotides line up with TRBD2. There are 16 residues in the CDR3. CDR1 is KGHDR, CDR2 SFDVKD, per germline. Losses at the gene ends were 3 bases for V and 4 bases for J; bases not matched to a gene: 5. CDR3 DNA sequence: TGTGCCACCAGTGATAAACTAGCGGGAGAGCCAGATACGCAGTATTTT. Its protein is CATSDKLAGEPDTQYF.

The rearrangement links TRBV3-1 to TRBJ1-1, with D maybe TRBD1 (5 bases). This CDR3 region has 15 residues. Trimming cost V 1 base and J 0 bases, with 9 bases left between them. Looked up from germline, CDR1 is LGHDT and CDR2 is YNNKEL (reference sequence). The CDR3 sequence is CASSQGQTLNTEAFF. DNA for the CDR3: TGTGCCAGCAGCCAAGGACAGACCCTGAACACTGAAGCTTTCTTT.

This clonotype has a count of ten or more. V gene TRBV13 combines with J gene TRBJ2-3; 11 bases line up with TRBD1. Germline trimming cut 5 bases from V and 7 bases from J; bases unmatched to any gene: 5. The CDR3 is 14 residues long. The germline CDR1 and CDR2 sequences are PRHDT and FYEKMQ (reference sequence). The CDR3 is CASSLGQGANTQYF. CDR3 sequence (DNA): TGTGCCAGCAGCCTTGGACAGGGGGCAAATACGCAGTATTTT. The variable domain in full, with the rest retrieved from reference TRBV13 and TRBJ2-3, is AAGVIQSPRHLIKEKRETATLKCYPIPRHDTVYWYQQGPGQDPQFLISFYEKMQSDKGSIPDRFSAQQFSDYHSELNMSSLELGDSALYFCASSLGQGANTQYFGPGTRLTVL.

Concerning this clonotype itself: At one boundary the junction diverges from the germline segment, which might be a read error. CDR3 loop: CSVRLAGLAKSIQYF. The CDR3, as DNA: TGCAGCGTCAGACTAGCGGGATTGGCCAAAAGCATTCAGTACTTC. The chain links TRBV29-1 to TRBJ2-4, with 11 bases fitting TRBD2. Germline V gene sequence: CDR1 SQVTM, CDR2 ANQGSEA. The CDR3 totals 15 residues.